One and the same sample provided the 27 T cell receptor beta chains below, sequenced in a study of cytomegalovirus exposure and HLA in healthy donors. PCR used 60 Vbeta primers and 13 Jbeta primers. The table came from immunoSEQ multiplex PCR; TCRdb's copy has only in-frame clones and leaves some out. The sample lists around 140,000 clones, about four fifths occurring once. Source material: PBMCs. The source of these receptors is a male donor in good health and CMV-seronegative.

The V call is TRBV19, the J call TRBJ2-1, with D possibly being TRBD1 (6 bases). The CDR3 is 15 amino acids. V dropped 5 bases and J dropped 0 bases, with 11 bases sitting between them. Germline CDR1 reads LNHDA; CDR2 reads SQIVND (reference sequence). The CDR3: CASSVGTSSYNEQFF. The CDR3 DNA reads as TGTGCCAGTAGTGTGGGGACAAGCTCCTACAATGAGCAGTTCTTC.

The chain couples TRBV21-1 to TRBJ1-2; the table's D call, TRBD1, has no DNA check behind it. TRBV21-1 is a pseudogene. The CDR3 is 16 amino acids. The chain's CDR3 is CASSKEGSIRGYGYTF. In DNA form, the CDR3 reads TGTGCCAGCAGCAAAGAGGGGTCCATAAGGGGTTATGGCTACACCTTC.

CDR3: CASSLLGTAITDTQYF. The CDR3, as DNA: TGTGCCAGCAGTCTTTTGGGGACTGCCATCACAGATACGCAGTATTTT. The chain is built from TRBV2 and TRBJ2-3; D is possibly TRBD2 (6 bases). The CDR3 totals 16 residues. Germline V gives CDR1 SNHLY, CDR2 FYNNEI. The germline V and J ends were trimmed by 5 bases and 2 bases, with 17 bases remaining between them.

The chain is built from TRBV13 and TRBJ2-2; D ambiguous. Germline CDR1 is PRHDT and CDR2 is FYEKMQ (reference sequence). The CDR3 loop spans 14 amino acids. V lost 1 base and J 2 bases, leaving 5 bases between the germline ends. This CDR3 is CASSLVINTGELFF. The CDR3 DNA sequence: TGTGCCAGCAGCTTAGTAATAAACACCGGGGAGCTGTTTTTT.

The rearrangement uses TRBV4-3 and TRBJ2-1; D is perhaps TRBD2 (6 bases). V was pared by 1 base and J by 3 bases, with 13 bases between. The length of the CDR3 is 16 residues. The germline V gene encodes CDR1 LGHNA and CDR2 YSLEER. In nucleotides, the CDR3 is TGCGCCAGCAGCCAAGTTCCGGGGGTCGGCTACAATGAGCAGTTCTTC. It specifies CASSQVPGVGYNEQFF.

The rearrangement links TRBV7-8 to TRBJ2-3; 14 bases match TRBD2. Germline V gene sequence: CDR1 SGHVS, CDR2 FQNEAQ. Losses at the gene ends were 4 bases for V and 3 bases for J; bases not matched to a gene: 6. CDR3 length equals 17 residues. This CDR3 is CASSSLTSGGATDTQYF. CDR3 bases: TGTGCCAGCAGCTCACTGACTAGCGGGGGGGCTACAGATACGCAGTATTTT.

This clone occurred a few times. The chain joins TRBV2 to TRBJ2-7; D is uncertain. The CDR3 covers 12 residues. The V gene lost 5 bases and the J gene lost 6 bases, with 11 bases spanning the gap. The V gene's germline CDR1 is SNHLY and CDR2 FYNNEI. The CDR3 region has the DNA TGTGCCAGCAGTCCGGAGACCGGCGAGCAGTACTTC. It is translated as CASSPETGEQYF.

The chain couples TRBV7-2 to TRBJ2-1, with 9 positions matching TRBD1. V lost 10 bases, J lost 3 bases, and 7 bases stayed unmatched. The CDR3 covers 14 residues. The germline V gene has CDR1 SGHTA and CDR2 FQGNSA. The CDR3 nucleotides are TGTGCCACCACTTCGGACAGGGGCTACAATGAGCAGTTCTTC. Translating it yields CATTSDRGYNEQFF.

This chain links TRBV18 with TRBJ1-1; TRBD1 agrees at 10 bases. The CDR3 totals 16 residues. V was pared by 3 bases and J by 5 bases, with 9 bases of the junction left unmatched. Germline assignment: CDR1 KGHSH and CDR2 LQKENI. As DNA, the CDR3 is TGTGCCAGCTCACCTCGGGACAGGGGCCGGAGGACTGAAGCTTTCTTT. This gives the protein CASSPRDRGRRTEAFF.

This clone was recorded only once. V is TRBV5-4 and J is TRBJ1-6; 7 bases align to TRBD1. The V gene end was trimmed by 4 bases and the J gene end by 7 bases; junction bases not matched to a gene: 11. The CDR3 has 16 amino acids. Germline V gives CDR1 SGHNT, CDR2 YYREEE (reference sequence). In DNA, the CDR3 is TGTGCCAGCAGCCCGACGACCGGGACAGCGAATTCACCCCTCCACTTT. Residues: CASSPTTGTANSPLHF.

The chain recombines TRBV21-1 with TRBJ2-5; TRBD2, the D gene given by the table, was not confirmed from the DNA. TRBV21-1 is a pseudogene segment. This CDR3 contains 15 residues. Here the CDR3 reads CASSKASAPEETQYF. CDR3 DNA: TGTGCCAGCAGCAAAGCGTCAGCGCCGGAAGAGACCCAGTACTTC.

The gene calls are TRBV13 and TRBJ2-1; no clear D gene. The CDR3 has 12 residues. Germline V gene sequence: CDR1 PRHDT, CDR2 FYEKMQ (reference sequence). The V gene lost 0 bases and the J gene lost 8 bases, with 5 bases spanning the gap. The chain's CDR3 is CASSLGSDEQFF. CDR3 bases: TGTGCCAGCAGCTTAGGGTCGGATGAGCAGTTCTTC.

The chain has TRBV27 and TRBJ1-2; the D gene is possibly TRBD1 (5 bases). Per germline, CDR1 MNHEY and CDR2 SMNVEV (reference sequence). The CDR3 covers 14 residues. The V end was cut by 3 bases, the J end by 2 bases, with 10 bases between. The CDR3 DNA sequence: TGTGCCAGCAGTTTTAGGGGCGCCAACTATGGCTACACCTTC. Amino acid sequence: CASSFRGANYGYTF.

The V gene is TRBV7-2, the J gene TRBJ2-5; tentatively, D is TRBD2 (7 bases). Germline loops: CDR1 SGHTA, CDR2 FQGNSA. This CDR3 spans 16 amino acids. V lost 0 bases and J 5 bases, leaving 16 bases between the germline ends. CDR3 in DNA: TGTGCCAGCAGCTTAGCCGCGGGGGCCGGGGGGGAGACCCAGTACTTC. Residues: CASSLAAGAGGETQYF.

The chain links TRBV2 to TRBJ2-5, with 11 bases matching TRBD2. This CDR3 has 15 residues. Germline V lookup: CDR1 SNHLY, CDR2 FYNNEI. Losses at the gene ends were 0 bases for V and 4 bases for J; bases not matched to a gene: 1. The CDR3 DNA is TGTGCCAGCAGTGAAGCGGGGACTAGCGGAGAGACCCAGTACTTC. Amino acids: CASSEAGTSGETQYF.

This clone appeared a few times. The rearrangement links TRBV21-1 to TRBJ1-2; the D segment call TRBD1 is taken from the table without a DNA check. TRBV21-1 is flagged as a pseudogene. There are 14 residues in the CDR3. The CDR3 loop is CASSNRTGGYGYTF. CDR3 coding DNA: TGTGCCAGCAGCAACAGGACAGGGGGCTATGGCTACACCTTC.

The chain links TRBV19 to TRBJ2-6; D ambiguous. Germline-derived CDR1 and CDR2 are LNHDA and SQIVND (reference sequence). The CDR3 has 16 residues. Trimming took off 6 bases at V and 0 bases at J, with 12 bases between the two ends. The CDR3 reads CASSISRSSGANVLTF. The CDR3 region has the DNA TGTGCCAGTAGCATAAGCCGGTCCTCTGGGGCCAACGTCCTGACTTTC.

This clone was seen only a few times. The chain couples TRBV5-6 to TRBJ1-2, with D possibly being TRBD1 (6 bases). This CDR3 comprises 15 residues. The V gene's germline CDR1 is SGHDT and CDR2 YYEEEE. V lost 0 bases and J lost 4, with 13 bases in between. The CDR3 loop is CASSLGTGKIYGYTF. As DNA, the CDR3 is TGTGCCAGCAGCTTGGGAACAGGGAAAATCTATGGCTACACCTTC.

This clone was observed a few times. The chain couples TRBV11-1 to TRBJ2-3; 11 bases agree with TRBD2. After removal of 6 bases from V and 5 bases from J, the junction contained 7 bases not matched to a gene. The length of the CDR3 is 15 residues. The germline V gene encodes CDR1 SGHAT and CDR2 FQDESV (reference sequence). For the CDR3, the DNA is TGTGCCAGCAGACTTAGCGGGGGGGCCGGAGATACGCAGTATTTT. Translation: CASRLSGGAGDTQYF.

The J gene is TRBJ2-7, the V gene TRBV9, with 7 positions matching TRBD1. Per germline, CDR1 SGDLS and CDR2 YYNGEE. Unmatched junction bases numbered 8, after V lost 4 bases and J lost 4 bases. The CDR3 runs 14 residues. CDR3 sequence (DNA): TGTGCCAGCAGCACCCGGGACAGCAGTTACGAGCAGTACTTC. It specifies CASSTRDSSYEQYF.

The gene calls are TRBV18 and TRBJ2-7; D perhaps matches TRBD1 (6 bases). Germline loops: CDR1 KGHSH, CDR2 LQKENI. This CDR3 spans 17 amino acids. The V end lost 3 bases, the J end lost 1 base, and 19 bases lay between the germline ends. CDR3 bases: TGTGCCAGCTCACCCACAGCTGCAGGGGTTGGATCCTACGAGCAGTACTTC. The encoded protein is CASSPTAAGVGSYEQYF.

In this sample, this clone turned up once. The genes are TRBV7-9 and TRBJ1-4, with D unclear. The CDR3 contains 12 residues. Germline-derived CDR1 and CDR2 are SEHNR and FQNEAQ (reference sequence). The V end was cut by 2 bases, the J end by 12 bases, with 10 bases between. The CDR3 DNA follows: TGTGCCAGCAGCTTAACCACATTCGAACTGTTTTTT. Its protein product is CASSLTTFELFF.

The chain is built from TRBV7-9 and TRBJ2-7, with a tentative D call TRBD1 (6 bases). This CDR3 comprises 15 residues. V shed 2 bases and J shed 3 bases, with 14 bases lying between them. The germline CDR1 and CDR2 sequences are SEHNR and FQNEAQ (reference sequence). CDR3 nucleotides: TGTGCCAGCAGCTTACCCAGGGGCAGTTTCTACGAGCAGTACTTC. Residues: CASSLPRGSFYEQYF.

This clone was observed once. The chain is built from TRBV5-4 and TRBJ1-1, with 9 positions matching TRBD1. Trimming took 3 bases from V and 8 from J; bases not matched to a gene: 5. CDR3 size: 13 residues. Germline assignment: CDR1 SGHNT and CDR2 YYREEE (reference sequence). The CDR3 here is CASSYRDREEAFF. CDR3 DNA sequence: TGTGCCAGCAGCTATAGGGACAGGGAGGAAGCTTTCTTT. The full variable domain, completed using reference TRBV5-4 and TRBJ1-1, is ETGVTQSPTHLIKTRGQQVTLRCSSQSGHNTVSWYQQALGQGPQFIFQYYREEENGRGNFPPRFSGLQFPNYSSELNVNALELDDSALYLCASSYRDREEAFFGQGTRLTVV.

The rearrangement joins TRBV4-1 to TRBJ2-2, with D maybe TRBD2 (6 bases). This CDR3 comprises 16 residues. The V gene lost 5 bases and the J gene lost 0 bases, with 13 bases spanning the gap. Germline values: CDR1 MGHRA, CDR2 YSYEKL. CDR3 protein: CASSYGGMTNTGELFF. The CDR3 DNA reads TGCGCCAGCAGCTACGGAGGGATGACGAACACCGGGGAGCTGTTTTTT.

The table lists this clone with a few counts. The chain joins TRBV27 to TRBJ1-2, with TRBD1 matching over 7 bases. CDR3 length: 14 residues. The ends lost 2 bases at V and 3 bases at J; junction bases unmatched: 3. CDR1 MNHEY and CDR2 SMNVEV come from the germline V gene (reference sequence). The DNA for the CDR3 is TGTGCCAGCAGTTTAGTTGGGACAGACTATGGCTACACCTTC. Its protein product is CASSLVGTDYGYTF.

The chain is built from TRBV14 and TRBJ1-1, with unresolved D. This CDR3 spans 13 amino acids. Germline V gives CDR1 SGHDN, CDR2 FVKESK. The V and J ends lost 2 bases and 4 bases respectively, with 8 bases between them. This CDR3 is CASSQQALTEAFF. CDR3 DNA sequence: TGTGCCAGCAGCCAACAGGCCCTCACTGAAGCTTTCTTT.